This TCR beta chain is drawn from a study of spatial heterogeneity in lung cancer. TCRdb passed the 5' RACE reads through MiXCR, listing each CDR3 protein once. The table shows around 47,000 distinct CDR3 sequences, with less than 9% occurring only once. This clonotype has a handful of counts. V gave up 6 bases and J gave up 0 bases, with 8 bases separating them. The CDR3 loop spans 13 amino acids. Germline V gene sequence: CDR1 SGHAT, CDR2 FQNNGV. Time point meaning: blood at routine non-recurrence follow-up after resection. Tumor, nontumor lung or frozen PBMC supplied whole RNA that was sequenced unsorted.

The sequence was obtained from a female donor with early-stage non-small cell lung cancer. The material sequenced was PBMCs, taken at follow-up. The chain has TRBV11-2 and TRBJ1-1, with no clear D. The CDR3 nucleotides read TGTGCCAGCAGAATATTCTTGAACACTGAAGCTTTCTTT. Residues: CASRIFLNTEAFF. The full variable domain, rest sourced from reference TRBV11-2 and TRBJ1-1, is EAGVAQSPRYKIIEKRQSVAFWCNPISGHATLYWYQQILGQGPKLLIQFQNNGVVDDSQLPKDRFSAERLKGVDSTLKIQPAKLEDSAVYLCASRIFLNTEAFFGQGTRLTVV.